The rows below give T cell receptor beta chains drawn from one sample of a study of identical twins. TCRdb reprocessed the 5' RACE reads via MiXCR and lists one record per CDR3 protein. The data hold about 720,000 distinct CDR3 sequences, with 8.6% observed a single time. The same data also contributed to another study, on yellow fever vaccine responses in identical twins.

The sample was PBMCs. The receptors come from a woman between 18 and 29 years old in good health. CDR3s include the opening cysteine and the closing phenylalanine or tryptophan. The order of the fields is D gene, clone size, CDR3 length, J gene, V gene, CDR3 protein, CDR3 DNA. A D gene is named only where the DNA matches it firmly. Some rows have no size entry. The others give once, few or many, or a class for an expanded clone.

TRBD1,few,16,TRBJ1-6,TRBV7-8,CASSLYAGQGSSPLHF,TGTGCCAGCAGCTTATATGCGGGACAGGGTAGTTCACCCCTCCACTTT
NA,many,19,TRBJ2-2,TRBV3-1,CASSLRGAATTLNTGELFF,TGTGCCAGCAGCCTCCGGGGGGCCGCGACAACTTTGAACACCGGGGAGCTGTTTTTT
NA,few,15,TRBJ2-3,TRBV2,CASSERLALSDTQYF,TGTGCCAGCAGTGAACGGCTAGCCTTGTCAGATACGCAGTATTTT
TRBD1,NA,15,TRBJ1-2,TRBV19,CASSTGQGSTGGYTF,TGTGCCAGTAGTACCGGACAGGGGTCAACCGGTGGCTACACCTTC
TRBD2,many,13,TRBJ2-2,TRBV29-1,CSGTSGFTGELFF,TGCAGCGGGACTAGCGGGTTCACCGGGGAGCTGTTTTTT
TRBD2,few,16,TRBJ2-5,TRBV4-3,CASSLQLAALQETQYF,TGCGCCAGCAGCCTTCAACTAGCGGCCCTCCAAGAGACCCAGTACTTC
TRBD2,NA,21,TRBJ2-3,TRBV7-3,CASSLRTAGGHFSSSTDTQYF,TGTGCCAGCAGCTTAAGAACGGCGGGGGGACATTTCTCATCTAGCACAGATACGCAGTATTTT
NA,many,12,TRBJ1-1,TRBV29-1,CSVRPEITEAFF,TGCAGCGTTCGGCCGGAAATTACTGAAGCTTTCTTT
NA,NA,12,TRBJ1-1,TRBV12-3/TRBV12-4,CASSLRQFEAFF,TGTGCCAGCAGTTTACGACAGTTTGAAGCTTTCTTT
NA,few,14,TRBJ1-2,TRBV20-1,CSAIYQGPNYGYTF,TGCAGTGCTATTTACCAGGGCCCGAACTATGGCTACACCTTC
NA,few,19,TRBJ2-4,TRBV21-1,CASSKLDRKSCLAKNIQYF,TGTGCCAGCAGCAAACTTGATAGAAAGTCCTGTCTAGCCAAAAACATTCAGTACTTC
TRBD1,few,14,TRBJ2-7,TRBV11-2,CASNGQGTSYEQYF,TGTGCCAGCAACGGACAGGGAACGTCCTACGAGCAGTACTTC
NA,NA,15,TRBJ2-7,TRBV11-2,CASSLGVGIRYEQYF,TGTGCCAGCAGCTTAGGGGTAGGGATCAGGTACGAGCAGTACTTC
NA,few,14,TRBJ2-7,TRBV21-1,CASSKECRVGEQYF,TGTGCCAGCAGCAAAGAGTGCAGGGTCGGCGAGCAGTACTTC
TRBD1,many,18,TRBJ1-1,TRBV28,CASSTNTGTGGLLLEAFF,TGTGCCAGCAGTACCAACACCGGGACAGGGGGCCTTCTGCTTGAAGCTTTCTTT